A single sample is the source of the 28 T cell receptor beta chains below, sequenced in a study of beta chain features in type 1 diabetes. The investigators reverse transcribed all of the isolated RNA, so they sequenced expressed TCRB transcripts. The repertoire was sequenced with immunoSEQ multiplex PCR; TCRdb's copy has only in-frame clones and lacks some. The sample records some 270,000 clones, roughly an eighth being singletons. Sequenced: naive CD4+ T cells from blood. The receptor source for this set is a woman aged 40-49 years in good health.

This clone was detected a few times. The chain has TRBV12-5 and TRBJ1-5, with 8 positions matching TRBD1. Germline values: CDR1 LGHNT, CDR2 FRNRAP. The CDR3 runs 14 residues. Losses at the gene ends were 7 bases for V and 3 bases for J; bases not matched to a gene: 5. CDR3 nucleotides: TGTGCTAGTGCCTCGGACAGGGACAATCAGCCCCAGCATTTT. Protein: CASASDRDNQPQHF.

In this sample, this clone turned up many times. The gene calls are TRBV5-4 and TRBJ2-7; no clear D. The CDR3 is 13 residues long. Per the germline V gene, CDR1 is SGHNT and CDR2 is YYREEE (reference sequence). The germline V and J ends were trimmed by 4 bases and 6 bases, with 14 bases remaining between them. CDR3 nucleotide sequence: TGTGCCAGCAGCCTTAGTGGAGTGGCCGAGCAGTACTTC. This codes for CASSLSGVAEQYF.

V gene TRBV5-8 combines with J gene TRBJ1-4, with D possibly TRBD1 on 5 matching bases. Germline V lookup: CDR1 SGHTS, CDR2 YDEGEE. Trimming took off 1 base at V and 0 bases at J, with 13 bases between the two ends. There are 17 residues in the CDR3. In DNA form, the CDR3 reads TGTGCCAGCAGCTTGTTCGTGTCAGGGACAACTAATGAAAAACTGTTTTTT. Protein product: CASSLFVSGTTNEKLFF.

In this sample, this clone turned up a few times. The genes are TRBV27 and TRBJ1-3, with 8 bases matching TRBD1. V lost 3 bases to trimming and J lost 2 bases; unmatched junction nucleotides: 3. The germline V gene has CDR1 MNHEY and CDR2 SMNVEV (reference sequence). The CDR3 has 15 amino acids. The CDR3 coding sequence is TGTGCCAGCAGTTTCCTCAGGGGGCCTGGAAACACCATATATTTT. It is translated as CASSFLRGPGNTIYF.

The CDR3 spells CASSLDRAGNQPQHF. CDR3 DNA sequence: TGTGCCAGCAGCTTGGACAGGGCTGGCAATCAGCCCCAGCATTTT. The rearrangement links TRBV7-2 to TRBJ1-5, with TRBD1 matching 8 bases. Germline CDR1 is SGHTA and CDR2 is FQGNSA. CDR3 length: 15 residues. The V segment lost 3 bases and the J segment 2 bases; nucleotides outside the gene matches: 3.

The chain has TRBV10-2 and TRBJ2-3, with TRBD2 matching 8 bases. V lost 0 bases and J lost 5; bases outside the gene matches: 10. Germline loops: CDR1 WSHSY, CDR2 SAAADI. The CDR3 totals 17 residues. The CDR3 DNA reads as TGCGCCAGCAGTGAGTCGGGTACGGGGGGGCCAGGAGATACGCAGTATTTT. Residues: CASSESGTGGPGDTQYF.

The J gene is TRBJ2-1, the V gene TRBV9; a weak D match, TRBD2 (6 bases). Trimming stripped 0 bases from V and 9 bases from J, with 13 bases between. Germline CDR1 SGDLS, CDR2 YYNGEE. The CDR3 runs 14 residues. In DNA, the CDR3 is TGTGCCAGCAGCGTAGAAGGGACTCAGACTGAGCAGTTCTTC. Translating it yields CASSVEGTQTEQFF.

This CDR3 reads CASSFTGGAVRNEQFF. CDR3 nucleotides: TGTGCCAGCAGTTTTACAGGGGGCGCCGTGCGAAATGAGCAGTTCTTC. V usage is TRBV28 and J usage is TRBJ2-1, with 9 bases matching TRBD1. Germline V gene sequence: CDR1 MDHEN, CDR2 SYDVKM. The junction had 10 bases not matched to a gene; V was cut back by 3 bases and J by 7 bases. This CDR3 region has 16 residues. Full variable domain (rest looked up from reference TRBV28 and TRBJ2-1): DVKVTQSSRYLVKRTGEKVFLECVQDMDHENMFWYRQDPGLGLRLIYFSYDVKMKEKGDIPEGYSVSREKKERFSLILESASTNQTSMYLCASSFTGGAVRNEQFFGPGTRLTVL.

The genes are TRBV5-1 and TRBJ2-1; D might be TRBD2 (7 bases). Germline values: CDR1 SGHRS, CDR2 YFSETQ. V lost 4 bases and J lost 4, with 18 bases in between. There are 16 residues in the CDR3. As DNA, the CDR3 is TGCGCCAGCAGCCCGCGGGAAGGGGGGGGGTACAATGAGCAGTTCTTC. As protein: CASSPREGGGYNEQFF. The variable domain in full, with the rest retrieved from reference TRBV5-1 and TRBJ2-1, is KAGVTQTPRYLIKTRGQQVTLSCSPISGHRSVSWYQQTPGQGLQFLFEYFSETQRNKGNFPGRFSGRQFSNSRSEMNVSTLELGDSALYLCASSPREGGGYNEQFFGPGTRLTVL.

This clone was recorded a few times. The chain links TRBV7-2 to TRBJ2-3; the match to TRBD2 covers 7 bases. The ends lost 5 bases at V and 4 bases at J; junction bases unmatched: 6. The germline V gene encodes CDR1 SGHTA and CDR2 FQGNSA. There are 14 residues in the CDR3. CDR3: CASSVTAGPDTQYF. The CDR3 nucleotides read TGTGCCAGCAGCGTGACAGCGGGGCCAGATACGCAGTATTTT.

This clone showed up many times. The gene calls are TRBV14 and TRBJ2-1; 7 positions match TRBD1. Trimming cost V 1 base and J 12 bases; bases outside gene matches: 3. Germline assignment: CDR1 SGHDN and CDR2 FVKESK. The CDR3 is made up of 12 amino acids. The CDR3 protein is CASSQATGWQFF. Written as DNA, the CDR3 is TGTGCCAGCAGCCAAGCGACAGGGTGGCAGTTCTTC.

V is TRBV19 and J is TRBJ2-7; D might be TRBD1 (6 bases). From germline, CDR1 is LNHDA and CDR2 SQIVND (reference sequence). Trimming pared 6 bases from V and 6 bases from J, leaving 9 bases between. CDR3 length equals 11 residues. CDR3 sequence (DNA): TGTGCCAGTAGAGTAGGGGGCGAGCAGTACTTC. Protein product: CASRVGGEQYF.

This clone was seen more than once but under ten times. CDR3 loop: CAAFSGQGAHEQFF. CDR3 DNA sequence: TGTGCCGCCTTCTCCGGACAGGGGGCCCATGAGCAGTTCTTC. The chain uses TRBV18 and TRBJ2-1; 11 bases map to TRBD1. With 11 bases clipped from V and 8 bases from J, the junction kept 11 bases outside the gene matches. This CDR3 comprises 14 residues. Germline loops: CDR1 KGHSH, CDR2 LQKENI.

This clone was recorded a few times. Other DNA sequences in the sample encode the same CDR3. The chain links TRBV6-6 to TRBJ2-7; D might be TRBD2 (5 bases). CDR1 and CDR2 from the germline V gene are MNHNY and SVGAGI (reference sequence). V lost 0 bases, J lost 6 bases, and 6 bases lay in between. This CDR3 has 12 amino acids. The CDR3 spells CASSYSRGEQYF. The DNA of the CDR3 is TGTGCCAGCAGTTACTCACGGGGCGAGCAGTACTTC.

There are a few counts of this clone. The rearrangement uses TRBV27 and TRBJ1-5; 9 positions agree with TRBD1. Germline V gene lookup returns CDR1 MNHEY and CDR2 SMNVEV (reference sequence). This CDR3 contains 15 residues. J lost 3 bases, V lost 5 bases, and 5 bases had no gene match. CDR3 DNA: TGTGCCAGCAGTCCCTGGACAGGGGTCAATCAGCCCCAGCATTTT. Translated: CASSPWTGVNQPQHF.

The rearrangement uses TRBV19 and TRBJ1-5; D uncertain. The germline CDR1 and CDR2 sequences are LNHDA and SQIVND (reference sequence). The germline V and J ends were trimmed by 3 bases and 8 bases, with 5 bases remaining between them. The CDR3 length is 11 residues. Here the CDR3 DNA reads TGTGCCAGTAGTATGGGAGAGCCCCAGCATTTT. Translated: CASSMGEPQHF.

The chain uses TRBV7-9 and TRBJ2-2, with D unclear. V gave up 1 base and J gave up 4 bases, with 13 bases separating them. CDR1 and CDR2 (germline): SEHNR, FQNEAQ (reference sequence). CDR3 size: 16 residues. The CDR3: CASSLVPPRGTGELFF. Here the CDR3 DNA reads TGTGCCAGCAGCTTAGTCCCCCCCCGAGGCACCGGGGAGCTGTTTTTT.

This clone was observed a few times. The chain links TRBV11-2 to TRBJ1-6, with 8 bases lining up with TRBD1. This CDR3 contains 15 residues. Trimming cost V 3 bases and J 10 bases; bases outside gene matches: 8. The germline V gene has CDR1 SGHAT and CDR2 FQNNGV. CDR3 sequence: CASSFTLDRVSPLHF. The CDR3 DNA reads as TGTGCCAGCAGCTTCACCTTGGACAGGGTATCACCCCTCCACTTT. The variable domain in full, completed from reference TRBV11-2 and TRBJ1-6, reads EAGVAQSPRYKIIEKRQSVAFWCNPISGHATLYWYQQILGQGPKLLIQFQNNGVVDDSQLPKDRFSAERLKGVDSTLKIQPAKLEDSAVYLCASSFTLDRVSPLHFGNGTRLTVT.

This clone was seen a handful of times. The V call is TRBV10-3, the J call TRBJ2-5; 8 nucleotides match TRBD1. The CDR3 runs 14 residues. The trim removed 3 bases at V and 7 bases at J, leaving 7 bases unmatched. Germline CDR1 is ENHRY and CDR2 is SYGVKD. In DNA, the CDR3 is TGTGCCATCAGTGACACGGACAGGGAAGGGACCCAGTACTTC. The encoded protein is CAISDTDREGTQYF.

The chain has TRBV2 and TRBJ1-5; D may be TRBD1 (5 bases). CDR3 size: 13 residues. V lost 4 bases and J 3 bases, leaving 7 bases between the germline ends. Germline CDR1 is SNHLY and CDR2 is FYNNEI. The CDR3 coding sequence is TGTGCCAGCAGTGGACAGATCAATCAGCCCCAGCATTTT. As protein: CASSGQINQPQHF.

V usage is TRBV7-9 and J usage is TRBJ1-2, with D hard to call. The V end lost 7 bases, the J end lost 8 bases, and 17 bases lay between the germline ends. Germline V lookup: CDR1 SEHNR, CDR2 FQNEAQ (reference sequence). The CDR3 consists of 13 residues. The CDR3 DNA reads as TGTGCCAGCACCGGGGAAGGGTTCGAGGGCTACACCTTC. Translated: CASTGEGFEGYTF.

The J gene is TRBJ1-1, the V gene TRBV25-1, with 7 bases lining up with TRBD1. This CDR3 region has 16 residues. Germline CDR1 and CDR2: MGHDK and SYGVNS. V lost 10 bases and J lost 3; bases outside the gene matches: 17. As DNA, the CDR3 is TGTGCCACCTATCCGACAGTGACAGGGATGTACACTGAAGCTTTCTTT. It is translated as CATYPTVTGMYTEAFF.

About this clone itself: The junction and the germline gene differ at one end; a read error may be behind it. This rearrangement joins TRBV12-5 to TRBJ2-5; D is perhaps TRBD2 (6 bases). The CDR3 contains 11 residues. CDR1 LGHNT and CDR2 FRNRAP come from the germline V gene. The CDR3 region is CASGLGGTPNF. The CDR3 coding sequence is TGTGCTAGTGGTTTGGGGGGGACTCCCAACTTC.

This clone was recorded a few times. The chain is built from TRBV19 and TRBJ2-1; 9 positions agree with TRBD1. This CDR3 has 15 residues. V gave up 5 bases and J gave up 6 bases; unmatched junction bases: 8. The germline CDR1 and CDR2 sequences are LNHDA and SQIVND (reference sequence). The CDR3 loop reads CASSSAGTGPNEQFF. CDR3 sequence (DNA): TGTGCCAGTAGTTCCGCCGGGACAGGGCCCAATGAGCAGTTCTTC.

The chain links TRBV5-4 to TRBJ1-6; 9 bases fit TRBD1. Germline trimming cut 4 bases from V and 7 bases from J; bases unmatched to any gene: 9. From germline, CDR1 is SGHNT and CDR2 YYREEE (reference sequence). This CDR3 has 16 residues. This CDR3 is CASSVRGTGRNSPLHF. The CDR3 coding sequence is TGTGCCAGCAGCGTACGAGGGACAGGGAGGAATTCACCCCTCCACTTT. Variable domain in full (rest from reference TRBV5-4 and TRBJ1-6): ETGVTQSPTHLIKTRGQQVTLRCSSQSGHNTVSWYQQALGQGPQFIFQYYREEENGRGNFPPRFSGLQFPNYSSELNVNALELDDSALYLCASSVRGTGRNSPLHFGNGTRLTVT.

This chain links TRBV5-1 with TRBJ2-2, with 12 bases aligning to TRBD1. The CDR3 contains 17 residues. The germline V gene has CDR1 SGHRS and CDR2 YFSETQ. With 4 bases clipped from V and 2 bases from J, the junction kept 6 bases outside the gene matches. CDR3 loop: CASSTGTGGINTGELFF. The CDR3 DNA reads as TGCGCCAGCAGCACCGGGACAGGGGGCATAAACACCGGGGAGCTGTTTTTT. Drawing the rest from reference TRBV5-1 and TRBJ2-2, the complete variable domain is KAGVTQTPRYLIKTRGQQVTLSCSPISGHRSVSWYQQTPGQGLQFLFEYFSETQRNKGNFPGRFSGRQFSNSRSEMNVSTLELGDSALYLCASSTGTGGINTGELFFGEGSRLTVL.

The rearrangement joins TRBV11-2 to TRBJ2-7, with 10 bases matching TRBD2. V shed 1 base and J 2 bases; nucleotides not matched to a gene: 14. The CDR3 runs to 19 residues. CDR1 is SGHAT, CDR2 FQNNGV, per germline. The DNA for the CDR3 is TGTGCCAGCAGCTTAGTTTACAGGGCTAGCGGGGGCCTTCCCTACGAGCAGTACTTC. This translates into CASSLVYRASGGLPYEQYF.

This clone was counted a few times. The sample carries other DNA sequences with the same CDR3. The V and J genes are TRBV20-1 and TRBJ1-2; 7 bases agree with TRBD1. The CDR3 has 11 amino acids. V was clipped by 6 bases and J by 5 bases; unmatched bases: 3. Germline CDR1 DFQATT, CDR2 SNEGSKA (reference sequence). The CDR3 loop is CSARGQYGYTF. The CDR3 nucleotides are TGCAGTGCGAGGGGGCAATATGGCTACACCTTC.